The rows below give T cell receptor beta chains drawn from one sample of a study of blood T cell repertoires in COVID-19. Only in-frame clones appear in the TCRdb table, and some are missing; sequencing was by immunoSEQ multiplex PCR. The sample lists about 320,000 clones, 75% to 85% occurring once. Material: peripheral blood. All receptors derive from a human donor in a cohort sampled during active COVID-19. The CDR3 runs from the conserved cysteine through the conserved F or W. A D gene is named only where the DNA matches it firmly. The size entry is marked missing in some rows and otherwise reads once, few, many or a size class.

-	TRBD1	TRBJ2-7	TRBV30	TGTGCCTGGACCACCGGGACAGGGACCTACGAGCAGTACTTC	CAWTTGTGTYEQYF
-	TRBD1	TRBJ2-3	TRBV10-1	TGCGCCAGCAGTGCCTACAGGGGGGAGAGCACAGATACGCAGTATTTT	CASSAYRGESTDTQYF
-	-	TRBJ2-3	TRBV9	TGTGCCAGCAGCCTAAGGAGACAGGCCACAGATACGCAGTATTTT	CASSLRRQATDTQYF
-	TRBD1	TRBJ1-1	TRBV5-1	TGCGCCAGCAGCTTGAGACAGGGGTCCGCTGAAGCTTTCTTT	CASSLRQGSAEAFF
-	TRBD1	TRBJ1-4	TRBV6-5	TGTGCCAGCACCCGACAGGGATACGAAAAACTGTTTTTT	CASTRQGYEKLFF
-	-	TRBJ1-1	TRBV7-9	TGTGCCAGCAGCCGCGGATCGAACACTGAAGCTTTCTTT	CASSRGSNTEAFF
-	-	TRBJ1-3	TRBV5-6	TGTGCCAGCAGCTTGGTTCTCGGAGGTGGAAACACCATATATTTT	CASSLVLGGGNTIYF
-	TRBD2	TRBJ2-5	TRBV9	TGTGCCAGCAGCGTTGGGACTAGGGGAGGGGCCCAGTACTTC	CASSVGTRGGAQYF
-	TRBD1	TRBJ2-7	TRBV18	TGTGCCAGCTCACCGACAGGGGGAGCCTACGAGCAGTACTTC	CASSPTGGAYEQYF
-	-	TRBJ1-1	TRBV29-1	TGCAGCGTCGGCGGTCAGGGCCATCCCCCTGAAGCTTTCTTT	CSVGGQGHPPEAFF
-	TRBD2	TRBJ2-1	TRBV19	TGTGCCAGTAGTAGGACTAGTGGCGATGAGCAGTTCTTC	CASSRTSGDEQFF
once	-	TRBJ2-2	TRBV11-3	TGTGCCAGCAGCTCCGCGGCCGGCGGTGGGGAGCTGTTTTTT	CASSSAAGGGELFF
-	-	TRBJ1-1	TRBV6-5	TGTGCCAGCAGTTACTCGAGAAACACTGAAGCTTTCTTT	CASSYSRNTEAFF